These T cell receptor beta chains were read from a single sample in a study of blood T cells in healthy people across ages. TCRdb independently ran MiXCR on the 5' RACE reads; one entry per CDR3 protein. Found here are roughly 1.5 million distinct CDR3 sequences, about 45% of them singletons; the top ten hold 4%. The sequenced material came from blood. The receptors stem from a young woman in good health. Both conserved end residues are part of each CDR3. The order of the fields is V gene, clone size, J gene, D gene, CDR3 protein, CDR3 DNA. A D gene is named only where the DNA matches it firmly. Only part of the rows carry a size: once, few, many, or a class if the clone is expanded.

V gene: TRBV6-1; clone size: -; J gene: TRBJ2-5; D gene: -; CDR3 protein: CAVHRRGNGNEQYF; CDR3 DNA: TGTGCCGTCCACCGGCGAGGTAATGGCAATGAGCAGTACTTC
V gene: TRBV28; clone size: -; J gene: TRBJ2-5; D gene: -; CDR3 protein: CASTFLGRRETQYF; CDR3 DNA: TGTGCCAGCACCTTCCTCGGACGACGAGAGACCCAGTACTTC
V gene: TRBV28; clone size: -; J gene: TRBJ2-7; D gene: -; CDR3 protein: CASSYPFFGGGNGEQYF; CDR3 DNA: TGTGCCAGCAGTTACCCCTTTTTCGGCGGAGGGAACGGTGAGCAGTACTTC
V gene: TRBV12-3/TRBV12-4; clone size: -; J gene: TRBJ2-3; D gene: TRBD2; CDR3 protein: CASSLRASGGIVTQYF; CDR3 DNA: TGTGCCAGCAGTTTAAGGGCTAGCGGGGGGATCGTGACGCAGTATTTT
V gene: TRBV29-1; clone size: -; J gene: TRBJ2-7; D gene: -; CDR3 protein: CSVRLPGSYEQYF; CDR3 DNA: TGCAGCGTCCGACTGCCAGGGTCCTACGAGCAGTACTTC
V gene: TRBV29-1; clone size: few; J gene: TRBJ1-6; D gene: TRBD1; CDR3 protein: CSVQPGGLNSPLHF; CDR3 DNA: TGCAGCGTTCAGCCAGGGGGCCTTAATTCACCCCTCCACTTT
V gene: TRBV4-2; clone size: -; J gene: TRBJ2-2; D gene: TRBD2; CDR3 protein: CVSSQAPLATNTGELFF; CDR3 DNA: TGTGTCAGCAGCCAGGCCCCACTAGCGACGAACACCGGGGAGCTGTTTTTT
V gene: TRBV7-9; clone size: few; J gene: TRBJ2-7; D gene: TRBD2; CDR3 protein: CASTAGGYFKEQYF; CDR3 DNA: TGTGCCAGCACCGCCGGGGGGTATTTCAAAGAGCAGTACTTC
V gene: TRBV9; clone size: -; J gene: TRBJ1-1; D gene: -; CDR3 protein: CASSVASGPTEAFF; CDR3 DNA: TGTGCCAGCAGCGTAGCTTCAGGGCCCACTGAAGCTTTCTTT
V gene: TRBV4-3; clone size: -; J gene: TRBJ2-1; D gene: -; CDR3 protein: CASSQEGGDEQFF; CDR3 DNA: TGCGCCAGCAGCCAAGAAGGGGGGGATGAGCAGTTCTTC
V gene: TRBV7-2; clone size: -; J gene: TRBJ2-1; D gene: TRBD2; CDR3 protein: CASNPNGGALFF; CDR3 DNA: TGTGCCAGCAACCCTAACGGGGGGGCTCTGTTCTTC